These 27 T cell receptor beta chains came from one sample sequenced in a study of OX40 agonist ivuxolimab in advanced cancers. The data were produced by immunoSEQ multiplex PCR, yet TCRdb's version contains in-frame clones alone and is incomplete. The sample yields about 43,000 clones, approximately 90% seen once. Here the sequenced sample was CD4+ or CD8+ T cells sorted from blood, taken in a trial of the OX40 agonist ivuxolimab. These receptors were obtained from an adult with an advanced solid tumor such as melanoma, head and neck, liver or kidney cancer.

The rearrangement links TRBV2 to TRBJ2-1; perhaps TRBD2 as D (5 bases). CDR3 length: 13 residues. Germline CDR1 is SNHLY and CDR2 is FYNNEI. The ends were cut back, 2 bases at V and 9 bases at J, with 11 bases in the middle. The CDR3 protein is CASSESGYVEQFF. Written as DNA, the CDR3 is TGTGCCAGCAGTGAATCGGGGTATGTTGAGCAGTTCTTC.

The V gene is TRBV5-1, the J gene TRBJ2-7; TRBD1 agrees at 8 bases. This CDR3 has 16 residues. Trimming at V came to 0 bases and at J to 0 bases, leaving 5 bases not matched to a gene. From germline, CDR1 is SGHRS and CDR2 YFSETQ. The CDR3 region is CASSLGFGQGSYEQYF. Here the CDR3 DNA reads TGCGCCAGCAGCTTGGGCTTTGGACAGGGCTCCTACGAGCAGTACTTC.

This clone appeared a single time. J is TRBJ1-5 and V is TRBV7-6, with a tentative D call TRBD1 (6 bases). Germline values: CDR1 SGHVS, CDR2 FNYEAQ. Trimming left V 5 bases short and J 4 bases short, with 18 bases between. CDR3 size: 16 residues. The CDR3 DNA follows: TGTGCCAGCAGCCGATTACTAGGGGGAGGAAATCAGCCCCAGCATTTT. It yields the protein CASSRLLGGGNQPQHF.

V is TRBV29-1 and J is TRBJ2-3, with unresolved D. The CDR3 loop spans 11 amino acids. CDR1 and CDR2 from the germline V gene are SQVTM and ANQGSEA. V dropped 7 bases and J dropped 0 bases, with 5 bases sitting between them. The chain's CDR3 is CSADSTDTQYF. Here the CDR3 DNA reads TGCAGCGCTGACAGCACAGATACGCAGTATTTT.

CDR3: CASSLVAGSSEAFF. The DNA for the CDR3 is TGCGCCAGCAGCTTGGTGGCAGGGAGCTCTGAAGCTTTCTTT. The chain uses TRBV5-1 and TRBJ1-1, with D possibly TRBD1 on 5 matching bases. Trimming stripped 0 bases from V and 6 bases from J, with 12 bases between. This CDR3 spans 14 amino acids. Germline assignment: CDR1 SGHRS and CDR2 YFSETQ. Variable domain in full (rest from reference TRBV5-1 and TRBJ1-1): KAGVTQTPRYLIKTRGQQVTLSCSPISGHRSVSWYQQTPGQGLQFLFEYFSETQRNKGNFPGRFSGRQFSNSRSEMNVSTLELGDSALYLCASSLVAGSSEAFFGQGTRLTVV.

The CDR3 DNA reads as TGTGCCAGCAGTAGGGGACCTTCCTACGAGCAGTACTTC. It translates to CASSRGPSYEQYF. The rearrangement joins TRBV28 to TRBJ2-7; either TRBD1 or TRBD2 may fit D (5 bases each). V shed 5 bases and J shed 1 base, with 9 bases lying between them. The CDR3 contains 13 residues. Germline CDR1 and CDR2: MDHEN and SYDVKM.

The chain combines TRBV4-1 with TRBJ2-2; 9 nucleotides match TRBD2. Germline V lookup: CDR1 MGHRA, CDR2 YSYEKL. V lost 3 bases to trimming and J lost 4 bases; unmatched junction nucleotides: 9. This CDR3 has 17 residues. The CDR3 nucleotides read TGCGCCAGCAGCCAGATGGCGGGAGGGCCGGTCACCGGGGAGCTGTTTTTT. The encoded protein is CASSQMAGGPVTGELFF.

Notes on this clone: The germline gene is not matched at one end of the junction; a read error may be the cause. Other nucleotide sequences in the sample specify the same CDR3. This sequence joins TRBV9 and TRBJ2-2, with D perhaps TRBD2 (5 bases). The CDR3 has 13 amino acids. Germline values: CDR1 SGDLS, CDR2 YYNGEE. This chain's CDR3 is CASSAGSTGELFF. The CDR3 DNA reads TGTGCCAGCAGCGCCGGCAGCACCGGGGAGTTGTTTTTT.

The J gene is TRBJ1-2, the V gene TRBV2, with D possibly TRBD1 on 6 matching bases. Germline V CDR1 and CDR2: SNHLY, FYNNEI. The germline V and J ends were trimmed by 0 bases and 8 bases, with 22 bases remaining between them. This CDR3 spans 17 amino acids. The CDR3, as DNA: TGTGCCAGCAGTGAAGCGCAGGGGCTTGTCCCCTCCCGCGGCTACACCTTC. Translating it yields CASSEAQGLVPSRGYTF.

The chain recombines TRBV12-2 with TRBJ2-1; the table's TRBD2 call for D was not verified on the DNA. TRBV12-2 is deemed a pseudogene. The CDR3 covers 19 residues. CDR3 protein: CASRLGGDGRPRSYNEQFF. The CDR3 DNA reads as TGTGCAAGTCGCTTAGGGGGGGACGGGAGGCCCAGATCCTACAATGAGCAGTTCTTC.

This clone came up once. The V call is TRBV15, the J call TRBJ1-2; TRBD1 matches 7 bases. The CDR3 consists of 19 residues. J was trimmed by 0 bases and V by 0 bases; bases with no gene match: 13. Germline CDR1 reads LNHNV; CDR2 reads YYDKDF (reference sequence). The DNA of the CDR3 is TGTGCCACCAGCAGAGAGAGGGGAGGGGGGGACAGTGCTAACTATGGCTACACCTTC. This sequence encodes CATSRERGGGDSANYGYTF.

Points on this clone: Its ends do not fully match the called genes, so a read error is possible. J is TRBJ2-6 and V is TRBV6-5; D is uncertain. Germline-derived CDR1 and CDR2 are MNHEY and SVGAGI. This CDR3 region has 16 residues. CDR3 sequence (DNA): TGTGTCAGCAGTTACGGAGTCGGGTGGGGGGCCAACGTCCTGACTTTC. Translating it yields CVSSYGVGWGANVLTF.

The gene calls are TRBV6-1 and TRBJ2-7, with unresolved D. Trimming took 8 bases from V and 1 from J, leaving 9 bases between them. There are 12 residues in the CDR3. Per the germline V gene, CDR1 is MNHNS and CDR2 is SASEGT. CDR3 sequence (DNA): TGTGCCAGCCGAGGCGTGTCCTACGAGCAGTACTTC. This translates into CASRGVSYEQYF.

The V call is TRBV11-2, the J call TRBJ2-2, with unresolved D. This CDR3 contains 11 residues. Germline V lookup: CDR1 SGHAT, CDR2 FQNNGV. The V gene lost 8 bases and the J gene lost 0 bases, with 1 base spanning the gap. CDR3 nucleotides: TGTGCCAGCTCGAACACCGGGGAGCTGTTTTTT. This codes for CASSNTGELFF.

The chain combines TRBV2 with TRBJ2-3, with a weak D call TRBD2 (5 bases). The ends were cut back, 4 bases at V and 3 bases at J, with 17 bases in the middle. CDR1 is SNHLY and CDR2 is FYNNEI in the germline V gene. The CDR3 extends over 16 amino acids. CDR3 in DNA: TGTGCCAGCAGTGGGCCCCGTTGGGGAGCAACAGATACGCAGTATTTT. It encodes CASSGPRWGATDTQYF.

A single count supports this clone. This chain connects TRBV9 to TRBJ2-5; TRBD1 aligns across 7 bases. This CDR3 region has 14 residues. The V and J ends lost 3 bases and 5 bases, in that order; junction bases with no gene match: 7. Looked up from germline, CDR1 is SGDLS and CDR2 is YYNGEE. CDR3 in DNA: TGTGCCAGCAGCGAGAGACAGGGTCTGGAGACCCAGTACTTC. Its translation is CASSERQGLETQYF.

This clone has only one observation. The chain couples TRBV14 to TRBJ1-4; D uncertain. The CDR3 totals 17 residues. The germline V gene encodes CDR1 SGHDN and CDR2 FVKESK. Trimming removed 3 bases at V and 0 bases at J, with 14 bases between. CDR3 sequence: CASSHKRSLATNEKLFF. CDR3 coding DNA: TGTGCCAGCAGCCACAAACGCAGCCTTGCAACTAATGAAAAACTGTTTTTT.

This chain connects TRBV4-2 to TRBJ2-7; 7 positions agree with TRBD2. The CDR3 consists of 16 residues. The V gene's germline CDR1 is LGHNA and CDR2 YNFKEQ. V was pared by 0 bases and J by 0 bases, with 5 bases of the junction left unmatched. The CDR3 is CASSQETSGASYEQYF. DNA of the CDR3: TGTGCCAGCAGCCAAGAGACGAGCGGGGCCTCCTACGAGCAGTACTTC.

This clone appeared a single time. V is TRBV9 and J is TRBJ2-7, with 7 bases matching TRBD2. Germline CDR1 SGDLS, CDR2 YYNGEE. V gave up 4 bases and J gave up 4 bases; unmatched junction bases: 11. The CDR3 covers 15 residues. The CDR3 bases are TGTGCCAGCAGCCCCCACGTAGCGGGCGTATACGAGCAGTACTTC. Residues: CASSPHVAGVYEQYF. The entire variable domain, with the rest obtained from reference TRBV9 and TRBJ2-7, is as follows: DSGVTQTPKHLITATGQRVTLRCSPRSGDLSVYWYQQSLDQGLQFLIQYYNGEERAKGNILERFSAQQFPDLHSELNLSSLELGDSALYFCASSPHVAGVYEQYFGPGTRLTVT.

This chain uses TRBV2 with TRBJ1-1, with a weak D call TRBD1 (5 bases). V lost 0 bases and J 3 bases, leaving 14 bases between the germline ends. The CDR3 totals 16 residues. In germline, CDR1 is SNHLY, CDR2 FYNNEI. Here the CDR3 reads CASSEARWGGYTEAFF. In DNA form, the CDR3 reads TGTGCCAGCAGTGAAGCGCGCTGGGGCGGGTACACTGAAGCTTTCTTT.

The rearrangement joins TRBV2 to TRBJ2-5; 9 bases fit TRBD1. Germline V gene lookup returns CDR1 SNHLY and CDR2 FYNNEI. The CDR3 extends over 14 amino acids. V dropped 5 bases and J dropped 5; count of bases not matched to a gene: 6. The CDR3 DNA reads TGTGCCAGCAGTTGGACAGGGGCCGCGGAGACCCAGTACTTC. It specifies CASSWTGAAETQYF.

The J gene is TRBJ1-5, the V gene TRBV6-6; tentatively, D is TRBD1 (5 bases). Between the trimmed V and J ends, which lost 10 bases and 3 bases, there was a span of 13 bases. This CDR3 contains 13 residues. Germline CDR1 reads MNHNY; CDR2 reads SVGAGI (reference sequence). The CDR3 region is CATARGDNQPQHF. DNA of the CDR3: TGTGCCACAGCTCGGGGGGACAATCAGCCCCAGCATTTT.

The chain is built from TRBV7-8 and TRBJ2-7; D not resolved. Trimming cost V 1 base and J 3 bases, with 13 bases left between them. The CDR3 has 15 residues. From germline, CDR1 is SGHVS and CDR2 FQNEAQ. CDR3 nucleotides: TGTGCCAGCAGCTTAGTCATCGGCGGATTCTACGAGCAGTACTTC. Amino acid sequence: CASSLVIGGFYEQYF.

In nucleotides, the CDR3 is TGTGCCAGCAGTTACTGGACAGGGGGAAACTATGGCTACACCTTC. Translation: CASSYWTGGNYGYTF. The J gene is TRBJ1-2, the V gene TRBV6-5, with 10 bases fitting TRBD1. This CDR3 contains 15 residues. CDR1 and CDR2 (germline): MNHEY, SVGAGI. Trimming removed 1 base from V and 2 bases from J; junction bases left unmatched: 1.

V and J are TRBV28 and TRBJ1-4; D is unclear. The length of the CDR3 is 15 residues. V lost 5 bases to trimming and J lost 0 bases, with 10 bases between them. CDR1 and CDR2 (germline): MDHEN, SYDVKM. CDR3 sequence (DNA): TGTGCCAGCAGTAACGGACGTGCAACTAATGAAAAACTGTTTTTT. Translated: CASSNGRATNEKLFF.

V and J are TRBV7-9 and TRBJ2-4; possible D gene TRBD2, 7 bases. V shed 11 bases and J shed 7 bases, with 15 bases lying between them. The CDR3 extends over 12 amino acids. CDR1 and CDR2 from the germline V gene are SEHNR and FQNEAQ (reference sequence). CDR3 loop: CAGRGGRNIQYF. Here the CDR3 DNA reads TGTGCCGGTAGGGGGGGTAGGAACATTCAGTACTTC.

The chain uses TRBV6-5 and TRBJ2-3; 9 nucleotides align to TRBD2. V lost 6 bases to trimming and J lost 2 bases; unmatched junction nucleotides: 6. Per the germline V gene, CDR1 is MNHEY and CDR2 is SVGAGI. This CDR3 is 15 amino acids long. The CDR3 DNA reads TGTGCCAGCAGCCCCGGGACTAGCCTCACAGATACGCAGTATTTT. Its translation is CASSPGTSLTDTQYF.